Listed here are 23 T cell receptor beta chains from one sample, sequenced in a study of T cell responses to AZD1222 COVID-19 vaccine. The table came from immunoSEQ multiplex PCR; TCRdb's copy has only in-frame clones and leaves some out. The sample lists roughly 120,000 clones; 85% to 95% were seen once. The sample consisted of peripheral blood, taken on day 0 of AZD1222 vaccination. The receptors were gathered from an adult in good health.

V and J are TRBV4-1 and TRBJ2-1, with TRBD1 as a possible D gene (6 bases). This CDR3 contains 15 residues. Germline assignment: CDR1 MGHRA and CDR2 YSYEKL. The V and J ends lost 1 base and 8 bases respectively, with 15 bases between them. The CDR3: CASSQVVGGGDEQFF. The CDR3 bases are TGCGCCAGCAGCCAAGTAGTAGGGGGTGGCGATGAGCAGTTCTTC.

The CDR3 spells CASSRFTGRNTEAFF. CDR3 DNA: TGTGCCAGCAGCCGATTTACAGGACGGAACACTGAAGCTTTCTTT. The chain links TRBV3-1 (or the pseudogene TRBV3-2) to TRBJ1-1, with a tentative D call TRBD1 (5 bases). Between the trimmed V and J ends, which lost 4 bases and 1 base, there was a span of 13 bases. The CDR3 is 15 amino acids. The germline V gene encodes CDR1 LGHDT and CDR2 YNNKEL (reference sequence).

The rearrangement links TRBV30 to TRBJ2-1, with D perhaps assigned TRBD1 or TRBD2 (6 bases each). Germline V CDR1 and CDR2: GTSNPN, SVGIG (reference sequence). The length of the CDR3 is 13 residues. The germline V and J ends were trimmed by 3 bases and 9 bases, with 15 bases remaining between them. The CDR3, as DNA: TGTGCCTGGAGCAGGGGATTGGGGGGTGAGCAGTTCTTC. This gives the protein CAWSRGLGGEQFF.

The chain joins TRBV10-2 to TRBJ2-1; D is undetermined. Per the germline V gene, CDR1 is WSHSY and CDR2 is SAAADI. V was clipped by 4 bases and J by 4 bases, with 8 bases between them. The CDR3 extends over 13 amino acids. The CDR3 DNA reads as TGCGCCAGCAGTGTTGGGGTTTACAATGAGCAGTTCTTC. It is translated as CASSVGVYNEQFF.

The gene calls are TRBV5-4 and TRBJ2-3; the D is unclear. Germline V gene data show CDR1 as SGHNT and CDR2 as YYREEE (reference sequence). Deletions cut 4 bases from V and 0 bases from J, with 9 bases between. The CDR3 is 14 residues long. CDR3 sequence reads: CASSEFTSTDTQYF. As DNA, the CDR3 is TGTGCCAGCAGCGAATTCACTAGCACAGATACGCAGTATTTT.

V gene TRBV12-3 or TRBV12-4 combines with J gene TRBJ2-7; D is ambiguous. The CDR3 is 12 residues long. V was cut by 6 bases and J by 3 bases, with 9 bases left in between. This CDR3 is CASSLPGYEQYF. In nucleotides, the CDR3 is TGTGCCAGCAGCCTTCCAGGCTACGAGCAGTACTTC.

The CDR3 bases are TGTGCCAGCAGCTTGGCAGTGAACACTGAAGCTTTCTTT. It is translated as CASSLAVNTEAFF. The J gene is TRBJ1-1, the V gene TRBV5-4; D is ambiguous. This CDR3 has 13 amino acids. The germline V gene has CDR1 SGHNT and CDR2 YYREEE (reference sequence). V lost 0 bases and J lost 0, with 3 bases in between.

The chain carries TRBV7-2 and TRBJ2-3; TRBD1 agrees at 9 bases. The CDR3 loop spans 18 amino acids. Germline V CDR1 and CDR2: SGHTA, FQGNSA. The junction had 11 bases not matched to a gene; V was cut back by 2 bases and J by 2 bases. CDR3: CASSLNRGPVAFTDTQYF. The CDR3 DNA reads TGTGCCAGCAGCTTAAACAGGGGGCCCGTGGCCTTCACAGATACGCAGTATTTT.

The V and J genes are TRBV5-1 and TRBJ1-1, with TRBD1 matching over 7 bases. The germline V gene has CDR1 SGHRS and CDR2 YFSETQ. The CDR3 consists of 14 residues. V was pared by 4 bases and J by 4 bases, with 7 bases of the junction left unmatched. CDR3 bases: TGCGCCAGCAGCGCTGCAACAGGGGCCACTGAAGCTTTCTTT. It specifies CASSAATGATEAFF.

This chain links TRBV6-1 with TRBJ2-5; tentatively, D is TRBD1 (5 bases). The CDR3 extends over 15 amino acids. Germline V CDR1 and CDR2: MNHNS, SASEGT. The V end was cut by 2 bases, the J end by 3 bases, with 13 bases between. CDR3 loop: CASSERIRAEETQYF. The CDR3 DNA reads TGTGCCAGCAGTGAACGGATCAGGGCGGAAGAGACCCAGTACTTC.

The CDR3 sequence is CASSVTSRGNYEQYF. The CDR3 region has the DNA TGTGCCAGCAGTGTTACGTCCAGGGGGAACTACGAGCAGTACTTC. The V call is TRBV28, the J call TRBJ2-7; 7 nucleotides agree with TRBD1. The CDR3 consists of 15 residues. Germline V CDR1 and CDR2: MDHEN, SYDVKM. With V trimmed by 5 bases and J by 3 bases, 10 bases remained unmatched.

DNA of the CDR3: TGTGCCAGCAGCGCGAACTCGAACACTGAAGCTTTCTTT. It codes for CASSANSNTEAFF. The genes are TRBV7-9 and TRBJ1-1; D gene uncertain. Germline loops: CDR1 SEHNR, CDR2 FQNEAQ (reference sequence). CDR3 size: 13 residues. Trimming pared 5 bases from V and 1 base from J, leaving 8 bases between.

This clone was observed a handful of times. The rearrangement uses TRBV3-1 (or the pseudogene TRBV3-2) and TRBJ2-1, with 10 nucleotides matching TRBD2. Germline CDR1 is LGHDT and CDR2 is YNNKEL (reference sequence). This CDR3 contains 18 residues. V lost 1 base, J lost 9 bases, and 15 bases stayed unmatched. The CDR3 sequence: CASSQGIAGGLLEGEQFF. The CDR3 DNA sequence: TGTGCCAGCAGCCAAGGGATAGCGGGGGGTCTCCTGGAGGGTGAGCAGTTCTTC.

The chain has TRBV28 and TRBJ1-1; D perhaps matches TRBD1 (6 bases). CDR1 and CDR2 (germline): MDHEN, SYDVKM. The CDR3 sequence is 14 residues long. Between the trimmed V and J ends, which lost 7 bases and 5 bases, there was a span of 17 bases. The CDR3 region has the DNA TGTGCCAGCACCCGAGGGGGTCTTGGGACTGAAGCTTTCTTT. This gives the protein CASTRGGLGTEAFF.

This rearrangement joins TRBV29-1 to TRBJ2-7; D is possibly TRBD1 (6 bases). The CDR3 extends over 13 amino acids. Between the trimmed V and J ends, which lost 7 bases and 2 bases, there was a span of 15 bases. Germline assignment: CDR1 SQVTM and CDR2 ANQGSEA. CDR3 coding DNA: TGCAGCGCCCAACAGACAGGCCCCTACGAGCAGTACTTC. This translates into CSAQQTGPYEQYF.

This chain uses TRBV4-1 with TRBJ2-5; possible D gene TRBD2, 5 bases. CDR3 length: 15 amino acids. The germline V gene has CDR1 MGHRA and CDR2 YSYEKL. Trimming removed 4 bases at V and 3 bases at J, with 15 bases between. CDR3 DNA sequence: TGCGCCAGCAGCCGTGGACTCGCGACTGAAGAGACCCAGTACTTC. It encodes CASSRGLATEETQYF.

CDR3 nucleotide sequence: TGTGCCAGCAGCTTAGATATGAACACTGAAGCTTTCTTT. As protein: CASSLDMNTEAFF. The genes are TRBV7-9 and TRBJ1-1; D remains ambiguous. The CDR3 spans 13 residues. With 1 base removed from V and 0 bases from J, the gap between germline ends came to 3 bases. Germline-derived CDR1 and CDR2 are SEHNR and FQNEAQ (reference sequence).

This CDR3 reads CASLTGGSGNQPQHF. For the CDR3, the DNA is TGTGCCAGCCTCACAGGGGGATCGGGCAATCAGCCCCAGCATTTT. The chain recombines TRBV6-5 with TRBJ1-5, with 8 positions matching TRBD1. This CDR3 is 15 amino acids long. Germline-derived CDR1 and CDR2 are MNHEY and SVGAGI. Trimming took 8 bases from V and 2 from J; bases not matched to a gene: 8.

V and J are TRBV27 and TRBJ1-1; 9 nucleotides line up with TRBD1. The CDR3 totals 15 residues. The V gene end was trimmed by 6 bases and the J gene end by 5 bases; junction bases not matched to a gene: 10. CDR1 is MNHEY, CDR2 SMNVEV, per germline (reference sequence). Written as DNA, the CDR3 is TGTGCCAGCAGACGAGCCGGGACAGGGTATACTGAAGCTTTCTTT. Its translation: CASRRAGTGYTEAFF.

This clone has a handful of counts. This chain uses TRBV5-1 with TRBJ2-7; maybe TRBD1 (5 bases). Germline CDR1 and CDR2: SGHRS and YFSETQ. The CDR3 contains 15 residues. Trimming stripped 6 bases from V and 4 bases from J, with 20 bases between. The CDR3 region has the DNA TGCGCCAGCAAGGCAGGGTCCTACACGGCTTACGAGCAGTACTTC. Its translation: CASKAGSYTAYEQYF. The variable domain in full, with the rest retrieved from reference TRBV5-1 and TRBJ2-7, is KAGVTQTPRYLIKTRGQQVTLSCSPISGHRSVSWYQQTPGQGLQFLFEYFSETQRNKGNFPGRFSGRQFSNSRSEMNVSTLELGDSALYLCASKAGSYTAYEQYFGPGTRLTVT.

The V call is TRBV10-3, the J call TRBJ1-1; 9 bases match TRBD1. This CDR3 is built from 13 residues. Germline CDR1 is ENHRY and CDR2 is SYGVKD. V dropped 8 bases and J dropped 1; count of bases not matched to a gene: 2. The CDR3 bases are TGTGCCATCGCGGACAGGGGGAACACTGAAGCTTTCTTT. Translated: CAIADRGNTEAFF.

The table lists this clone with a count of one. The CDR3 DNA follows: TGTGCCAGCACCGGGCAGAAGGAATTGAACTATGGCTACACCTTC. Translated, it gives CASTGQKELNYGYTF. The V call is TRBV6-5, the J call TRBJ1-2, with D unresolved. Germline V gives CDR1 MNHEY, CDR2 SVGAGI. CDR3 length: 15 amino acids. The germline V and J ends were trimmed by 7 bases and 2 bases, with 17 bases remaining between them.

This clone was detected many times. The CDR3 sequence: CASSSWDRGRYEQYF. Here the CDR3 DNA reads TGTGCCAGCAGCTCGTGGGACAGGGGGCGGTACGAGCAGTACTTC. The chain employs TRBV7-9 and TRBJ2-7; 12 bases match TRBD1. The V segment lost 4 bases and the J segment 4 bases; nucleotides outside the gene matches: 5. The germline V gene has CDR1 SEHNR and CDR2 FQNEAQ (reference sequence). The CDR3 covers 15 residues.